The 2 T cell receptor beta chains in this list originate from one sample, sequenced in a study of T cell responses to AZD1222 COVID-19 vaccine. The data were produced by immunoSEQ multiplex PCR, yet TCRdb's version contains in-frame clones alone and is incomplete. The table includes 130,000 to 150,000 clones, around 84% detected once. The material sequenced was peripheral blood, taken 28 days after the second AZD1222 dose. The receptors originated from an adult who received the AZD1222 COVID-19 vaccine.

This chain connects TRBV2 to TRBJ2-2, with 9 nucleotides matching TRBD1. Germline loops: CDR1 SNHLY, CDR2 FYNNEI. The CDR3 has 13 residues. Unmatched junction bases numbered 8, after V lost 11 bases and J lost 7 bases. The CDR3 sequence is CAGDRVYNGELFF. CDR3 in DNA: TGTGCCGGGGACAGGGTTTACAACGGGGAGCTGTTTTTT. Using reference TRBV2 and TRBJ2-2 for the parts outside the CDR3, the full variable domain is EPEVTQTPSHQVTQMGQEVILRCVPISNHLYFYWYRQILGQKVEFLVSFYNNEISEKSEIFDDQFSVERPDGSNFTLKIRSTKLEDSAMYFCAGDRVYNGELFFGEGSRLTVL.

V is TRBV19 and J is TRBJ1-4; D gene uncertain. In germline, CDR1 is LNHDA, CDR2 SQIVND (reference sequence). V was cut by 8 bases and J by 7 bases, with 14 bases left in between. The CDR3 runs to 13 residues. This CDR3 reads CASRLSRGEKLFF. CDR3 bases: TGTGCCAGTCGGTTGTCGCGAGGTGAAAAACTGTTTTTT.